The table lists the clone carrying this T cell receptor beta chain with many counts. The target antigen is unknown. This sample is drawn from a study of blood T cells in healthy people across ages. Study information: Researchers report that template switching captured about one barcoded beta molecule per two T cells. Whole-study findings and limits: Total diversity from one million sequenced T cells was likely underestimated. TCR beta diversity correlated strongly with naive T cell percentage.

The authors ran a second PCR of about 7 to 11 cycles using a sample-barcoded 5' primer and a J-beta primer mix. At least 2.5 million CDR3-containing paired-end reads were obtained per sample. TCRdb ran MiXCR on the 5' RACE reads and lists one entry per CDR3 protein. In the table there are roughly 650,000 distinct CDR3 sequences, 32% of which are singletons. Germline trimming cut 10 bases from V and 8 bases from J; bases unmatched to any gene: 4. CDR1 is MNHEY, CDR2 SMNVEV, per germline (reference sequence). The CDR3 is made up of 11 amino acids. The clonotype originates from a woman of 80 years or more in good health. The sequencing input was blood. The chain couples TRBV27 to TRBJ2-1; 8 nucleotides agree with TRBD1. The CDR3 spells CATADRDEQFF. In DNA form, the CDR3 reads TGTGCCACTGCGGACAGGGATGAGCAGTTCTTC.